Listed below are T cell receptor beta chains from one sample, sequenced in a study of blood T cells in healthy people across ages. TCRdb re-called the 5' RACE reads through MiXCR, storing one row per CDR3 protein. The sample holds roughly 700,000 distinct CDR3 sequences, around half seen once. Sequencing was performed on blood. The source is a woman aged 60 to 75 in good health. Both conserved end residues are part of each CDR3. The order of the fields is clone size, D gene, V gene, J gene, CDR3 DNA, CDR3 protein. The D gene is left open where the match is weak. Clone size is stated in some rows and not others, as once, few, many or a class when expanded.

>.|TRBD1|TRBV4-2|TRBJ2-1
TGTGCCAGCAGCACGACAGGGGCATACAATGAGCAGTTCTTC
CASSTTGAYNEQFF
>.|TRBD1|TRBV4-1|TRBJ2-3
TGCGCCAGCAGCCTCGACAGGGGGTGGACAGATACGCAGTATTTT
CASSLDRGWTDTQYF
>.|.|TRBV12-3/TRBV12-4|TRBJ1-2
TGTGCCAGCAGTATAAGGGACTTTAGGGCAAACTATGGCTACACCTTC
CASSIRDFRANYGYTF
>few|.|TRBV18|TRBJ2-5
TGTGCCAGCTCATACGGGATCCAAGAGACCCAGTACTTC
CASSYGIQETQYF
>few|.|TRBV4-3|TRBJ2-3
TGCGCCAGCAGCCATCCGTCCGCGGGCACGCAGTATTTT
CASSHPSAGTQYF
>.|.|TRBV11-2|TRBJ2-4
TGTGCCAGCAGCTTAGACGGGCCCGGGGACATTCAGTACTTC
CASSLDGPGDIQYF
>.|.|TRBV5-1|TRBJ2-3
TGCGCCAGCAGCTTGGTCGCCAGCGCTAGCACAGATACGCAGTATTTT
CASSLVASASTDTQYF
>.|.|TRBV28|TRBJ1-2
TGTGCCAGCAGTTTACTGAGGTCTGGCTACACCTTC
CASSLLRSGYTF
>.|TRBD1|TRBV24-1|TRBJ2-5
TGTGCCACCAGTGACGAGGGACAGGGAAAGACCCAGTACTTC
CATSDEGQGKTQYF
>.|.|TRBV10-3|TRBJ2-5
TGTGCCATCAGTGACGGGGGCTTAGAGACCCAGTACTTC
CAISDGGLETQYF
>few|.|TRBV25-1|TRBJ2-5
TGTGCCAGCAAGCCCCTAGGAGGGGCCGACAATGAGCAGTACTTC
CASKPLGGADNEQYF
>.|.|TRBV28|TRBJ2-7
TGTGCCAGCAGTTTTTTGGGGAACGAGCAGTACTTC
CASSFLGNEQYF
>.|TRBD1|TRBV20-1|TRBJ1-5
TGCAGTGCTAAGGGGACAGGGGGCGGTCAGCCCCAGCATTTT
CSAKGTGGGQPQHF
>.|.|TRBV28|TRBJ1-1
TGTGCCAGCAGTAAAGGAACTCCTAGGGGTTCGGAGACTGAAGCTTTCTTT
CASSKGTPRGSETEAFF
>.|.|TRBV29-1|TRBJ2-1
TGCAGCGTTGAGGGCAGTCGGGCTAGCGAGTACAATGAGCAGTTCTTC
CSVEGSRASEYNEQFF
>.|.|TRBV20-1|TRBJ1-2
TGCAGTGCTAGAGATCTTCAAAACCCCTCTAACTATGGCTACACCTTC
CSARDLQNPSNYGYTF
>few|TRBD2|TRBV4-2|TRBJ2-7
TGTGCCAGCAGCCAACGGGGAGGGGAGTCCTACGAGCAGTACTTC
CASSQRGGESYEQYF
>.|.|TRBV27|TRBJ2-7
TGTGCCAGCAGAAGTCTGGGTTCAACCTACGAGCAGTACTTC
CASRSLGSTYEQYF
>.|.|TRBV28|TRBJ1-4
TGTGCCAGCAGTTCCCCCGGGACGGGGAATGAAAAACTGTTTTTT
CASSSPGTGNEKLFF
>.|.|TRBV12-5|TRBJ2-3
TGTGCTAGTGGCCCCGGGGGAGATACGCAGTATTTT
CASGPGGDTQYF
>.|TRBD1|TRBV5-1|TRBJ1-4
TGCGCCAGCGGCTTGGAGGGACAGAACAATGAAAAACTGTTTTTT
CASGLEGQNNEKLFF
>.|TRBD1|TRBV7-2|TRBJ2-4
TGTGCCAGCAGCCCCGGTGACAGGGGGAAGGCCAAAAACATTCAGTACTTC
CASSPGDRGKAKNIQYF
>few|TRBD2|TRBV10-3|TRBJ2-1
TGTGCCATCAGTGAGTCCCGGGAGGGGCAGTTCTTC
CAISESREGQFF
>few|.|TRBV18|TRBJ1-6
TGTGCCAGCTCACCGTCTCGGGACTTCACCCTCCACTTT
CASSPSRDFTLHF
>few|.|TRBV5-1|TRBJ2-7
TGCGCCAGCAGCTTTCACACAGGGTTCGACGAGCAGTACTTC
CASSFHTGFDEQYF
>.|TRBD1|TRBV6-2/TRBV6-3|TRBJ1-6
TGTGCCAGCAGTTACTCGACAGGGAATAATTCACCCCTCCACTTT
CASSYSTGNNSPLHF
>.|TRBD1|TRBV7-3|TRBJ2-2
TGTGCCAGCAGCATGGGACAGAACGGGGAGCTGTTTTTT
CASSMGQNGELFF
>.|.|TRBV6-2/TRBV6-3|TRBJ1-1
TGTGCCAGCAGTTACTCGGGTACGGGGAACACTGAAGCTTTCTTT
CASSYSGTGNTEAFF
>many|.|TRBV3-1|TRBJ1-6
TGTGCCAGCAGCCAAGAAGACGTCTACCTTTATAATTCACCCCTCCACTTT
CASSQEDVYLYNSPLHF
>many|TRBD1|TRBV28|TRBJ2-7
TGTGCCAGCAGTTTAAAGTTACCGGGACAGGAGCAGTACTTC
CASSLKLPGQEQYF
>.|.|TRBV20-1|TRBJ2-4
TGCAGTGCTAGAGCAGCCGCTAGCGCCAGAAACATTCAGTACTTC
CSARAAASARNIQYF
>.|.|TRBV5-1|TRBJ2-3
TGCGCCAGCAGTCGAGTCAGGCCTAGCACAGATACGCAGTATTTT
CASSRVRPSTDTQYF
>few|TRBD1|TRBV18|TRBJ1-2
TGTGCCAGCTCATCGGCGGGACAGGGTGATGATGGCTACACCTTC
CASSSAGQGDDGYTF
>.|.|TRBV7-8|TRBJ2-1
TGTGCCAGCAGCTTCGCCTCCTACAATGAGCAGTTCTTC
CASSFASYNEQFF
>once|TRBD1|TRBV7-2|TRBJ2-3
TGTGCCAGCAGCACCGGGACAGGGAGAAGCAATGAGCAGTATTTT
CASSTGTGRSNEQYF
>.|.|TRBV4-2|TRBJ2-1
TGTGCCAGCAGCCAAGACGCGCGCGGTAGAGCCTCCAGACACCGAAACAATGAGCAGTTCTTC
CASSQDARGRASRHRNNEQFF
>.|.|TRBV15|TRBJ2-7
TGTGCCACCAGCAGACCTAAACGGGGTACCTACGAGCAGTACTTC
CATSRPKRGTYEQYF
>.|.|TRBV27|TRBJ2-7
TGTGCCAGCAGTCGTACCCAGGGGTCCTCGGACGAGCAGTACTTC
CASSRTQGSSDEQYF
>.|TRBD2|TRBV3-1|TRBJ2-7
TGTGCCAGCAGCCATACCGGGACTACGATATCCTACGAGCAGTACTTC
CASSHTGTTISYEQYF
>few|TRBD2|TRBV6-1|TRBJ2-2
TGTGCCAGCAGGCCCGGGACTATTACCGGGGAGCTGTTTTTT
CASRPGTITGELFF
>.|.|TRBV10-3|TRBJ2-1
TGTGCCATCAGTGAGAGGAATGAGCAGTTCTTC
CAISERNEQFF
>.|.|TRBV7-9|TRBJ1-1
TGTGCCAGCAGCTTATCCCCCATCGGGAGGCAGGGAAACACTGAAGCTTTCTTT
CASSLSPIGRQGNTEAFF
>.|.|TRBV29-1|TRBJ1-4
TGCAGCGTTGAGGAGAATGAAAAACTGTTTTTT
CSVEENEKLFF
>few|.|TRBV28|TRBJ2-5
TGTGCCAGCAGAGGACCGGCCAAGGGACAAGAGACCCAGTACTTC
CASRGPAKGQETQYF
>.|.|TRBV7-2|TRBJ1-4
TGTGCCAGCAGCTTAAGGGCGAGGGCTAATGAAAAACTGTTTTTT
CASSLRARANEKLFF
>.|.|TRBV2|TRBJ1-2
TGTGCCAGCAGTTTGGGGCAGTTGGATGGCTACACCTTC
CASSLGQLDGYTF